The 9 T cell receptor beta chains listed next were all sequenced from one sample in a study of blood T cells in healthy people across ages. Primers used in a second PCR of about 7 to 12 cycles were a sample-barcoded 5' primer and a J-beta primer mix. TCRdb used MiXCR to reprocess the 5' RACE reads, holding one entry per CDR3 protein. The sample lists 1,100,000 or so distinct CDR3 sequences, 35% to 50% seen once, with under 20% in the top ten. Sequencing input: blood. The receptors were gathered from an older woman in good health.

The J gene is TRBJ2-7, the V gene TRBV12-3 or TRBV12-4; unclear D gene. V lost 4 bases, J lost 4 bases, and 8 bases lay in between. The CDR3 spans 12 residues. CDR3: CASSWIRYEQYF. The CDR3 DNA is TGTGCCAGCAGTTGGATTCGTTACGAGCAGTACTTC.

The rearrangement uses TRBV4-1 and TRBJ2-4, with a possible D match to TRBD1 (6 bases). The J call may be wrong; the DNA end is better matched by TRBJ2-7. CDR1 is MGHRA and CDR2 is YSYEKL in the germline V gene. CDR3 length equals 15 residues. DNA of the CDR3: TGCGCCAGCAGCCAAGGACAGGTTGAAGGCAACGAGCAGTACTTC. Translating gives CASSQGQVEGNEQYF.

The chain couples TRBV6-5 to TRBJ2-5; tentative D call: TRBD1 (6 bases). This CDR3 is 15 amino acids long. The V end lost 5 bases, the J end lost 5 bases, and 18 bases lay between the germline ends. Germline V gene lookup returns CDR1 MNHEY and CDR2 SVGAGI. The CDR3 sequence is CASSLTGQRMETQYF. Written as DNA, the CDR3 is TGTGCCAGCAGTCTTACCGGACAGCGCATGGAGACCCAGTACTTC.

The chain carries TRBV12-3 or TRBV12-4 and TRBJ2-1; tentatively, D is TRBD2 (6 bases). The CDR3 length is 14 residues. V shed 2 bases and J shed 7 bases, with 12 bases lying between them. The CDR3 nucleotides read TGTGCCAGCAGTTTAATGCCGGGGAGGAATGAGCAGTTCTTC. Translated: CASSLMPGRNEQFF.

This clonotype has more than one count but fewer than ten. The chain recombines TRBV25-1 with TRBJ2-1; 11 nucleotides agree with TRBD1. CDR3 size: 18 residues. After removal of 8 bases from V and 4 bases from J, the junction contained 16 bases not matched to a gene. Looked up from germline, CDR1 is MGHDK and CDR2 is SYGVNS. The CDR3 DNA follows: TGTGCCAGCGGAGGACAGGGGGCTCCGGGAGGGTCTTACAATGAGCAGTTCTTC. It is translated as CASGGQGAPGGSYNEQFF. The whole variable domain, filled in from reference TRBV25-1 and TRBJ2-1, reads EADIYQTPRYLVIGTGKKITLECSQTMGHDKMYWYQQDPGMELHLIHYSYGVNSTEKGDLSSESTVSRIRTEHFPLTLESARPSHTSQYLCASGGQGAPGGSYNEQFFGPGTRLTVL.

The chain recombines TRBV15 with TRBJ2-1; TRBD1 agrees at 10 bases. This CDR3 has 19 amino acids. J gave up 0 bases and V 3 bases, and 11 bases lay outside the gene matches. Germline CDR1 is LNHNV and CDR2 is YYDKDF (reference sequence). CDR3 sequence reads: CATSSSGTGVRVSYNEQFF. The DNA for the CDR3 is TGTGCCACCAGCAGTTCCGGGACAGGGGTCCGGGTCTCCTACAATGAGCAGTTCTTC.

This clonotype was detected only a few times. This chain connects TRBV20-1 to TRBJ1-5; TRBD1 is a possible D gene (5 bases). Germline V gene sequence: CDR1 DFQATT, CDR2 SNEGSKA (reference sequence). V gave up 0 bases and J gave up 5 bases, with 11 bases separating them. This CDR3 is built from 14 residues. CDR3 coding DNA: TGCAGTGCTAGAGAAATACAGGTCTATCAGCCCCAGCATTTT. The encoded protein is CSAREIQVYQPQHF.

This clonotype occurred a few times. The chain links TRBV20-1 to TRBJ2-5; D call uncertain. The CDR3 extends over 14 amino acids. Germline CDR1 reads DFQATT; CDR2 reads SNEGSKA (reference sequence). V lost 0 bases, J lost 6 bases, and 14 bases lay in between. In DNA, the CDR3 is TGCAGTGCTAGAGATCCCGGTGCGTGGAAGACCCAGTACTTC. It is translated as CSARDPGAWKTQYF.

A few counts support this clonotype. The genes are TRBV20-1 and TRBJ2-5, with 12 positions matching TRBD1. Germline CDR1 DFQATT, CDR2 SNEGSKA (reference sequence). The CDR3 covers 15 residues. With V trimmed by 6 bases and J by 4 bases, 9 bases remained unmatched. Here the CDR3 reads CSAEDGDRGRETQYF. The CDR3 DNA follows: TGCAGTGCCGAAGATGGGGACAGGGGGCGAGAGACCCAGTACTTC.